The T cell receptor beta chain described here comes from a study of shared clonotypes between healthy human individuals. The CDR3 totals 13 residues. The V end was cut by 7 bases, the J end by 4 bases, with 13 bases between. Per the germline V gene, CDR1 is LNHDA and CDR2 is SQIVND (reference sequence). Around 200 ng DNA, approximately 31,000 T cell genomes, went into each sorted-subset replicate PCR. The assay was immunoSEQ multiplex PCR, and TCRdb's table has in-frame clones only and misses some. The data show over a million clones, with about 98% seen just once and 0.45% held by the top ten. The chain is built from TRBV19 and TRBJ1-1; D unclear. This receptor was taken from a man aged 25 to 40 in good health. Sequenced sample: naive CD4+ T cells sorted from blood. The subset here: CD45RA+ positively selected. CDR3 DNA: TGTGCCAGTACTCGGACCCAAGGCACTGAAGCTTTCTTT. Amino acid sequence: CASTRTQGTEAFF.